The text below deals with one TCR beta chain. Its antigen is as yet unknown. The data belong to a study of T-cell memory formation after mild COVID-19. Study-level information: Largely, the TCR clusters proved donor specific.

cDNA libraries for TCR alpha and TCR beta, carrying sample barcodes and UMIs, came from 5'RACE with constant-segment primers. TCRdb redid the calling of the 5' RACE reads with MiXCR, one entry per CDR3 protein. The table lists approximately 150,000 distinct CDR3 sequences, about 19% of them singletons, with around 2.5% in the top ten. General study points: Cross-reactive memory appears to have joined, as suggested by some responding clones showing up in pre-infection memory. The main location of contracting CD4+ clones was CM and EM, and that of contracting CD8+ clones was EMRA.

Germline CDR1 reads MNHNY; CDR2 reads SVGAGI (reference sequence). The CDR3 covers 16 residues. V gave up 2 bases and J gave up 5 bases; unmatched junction bases: 8. The receptor was derived from an adult woman who had mild COVID-19 (a few samples of this study predate the infection). Cell type and time point are not known. The chain uses TRBV6-6 and TRBJ2-7; 11 bases map to TRBD2. Material for sequencing was PBMCs or a T cell subset sorted from them (not recorded which). The chain's CDR3 is CASSYVVLAGVHEQYF. The DNA for the CDR3 is TGTGCCAGCAGTTACGTGGTACTAGCGGGAGTCCACGAGCAGTACTTC.